The 18 T cell receptor beta chains reported below all come from one sample, sequenced in a study of regulatory T cells in long-lasting Graves disease. Investigators prepared the TCR beta libraries by applying iRepertoire HTBI primers and Arm-PCR of CDR3 regions. Via MiXCR, TCRdb re-called the multiplex PCR reads, giving one row per CDR3 protein. The sample records 500,000 to 700,000 distinct CDR3 sequences, roughly 15% being singletons. Time point meaning: newly diagnosed GD, antithyroid drugs for less than 3 months. Isolated PBMC RNA provided the starting material for the TCR library. These records were also assigned to another study, of T cells in Graves' hyperthyroidism and ophthalmopathy.

Material: peripheral blood mononuclear cells (PBMCs), obtained at new diagnosis, from a patient treated with antithyroid drugs. These receptors came from a woman in her 30s with Graves disease.

This clonotype was seen only a few times. The chain is built from TRBV19 and TRBJ2-1, with 14 bases identical to TRBD2. Trimming at V came to 1 base and at J to 0 bases, leaving 14 bases not matched to a gene. The CDR3 extends over 22 amino acids. Germline V CDR1 and CDR2: LNHDA, SQIVND (reference sequence). CDR3: CASSIASLPGLAGASSYNEQFF. CDR3 coding DNA: TGTGCCAGTAGTATAGCATCACTTCCGGGACTAGCGGGAGCGAGCTCCTACAATGAGCAGTTCTTC.

The chain has TRBV4-1 and TRBJ2-5; perhaps TRBD2 as D (5 bases). The length of the CDR3 is 15 residues. Looked up from germline, CDR1 is MGHRA and CDR2 is YSYEKL. Trimming removed 1 base at V and 4 bases at J, with 13 bases between. The CDR3 spells CASSQVGEWGETQYF. The CDR3 DNA follows: TGCGCCAGCAGCCAAGTTGGGGAGTGGGGAGAGACCCAGTACTTC.

This clonotype was counted many times. This rearrangement joins TRBV27 to TRBJ2-5; 15 bases align to TRBD2. Germline V lookup: CDR1 MNHEY, CDR2 SMNVEV (reference sequence). The junction had 13 bases not matched to a gene; V was cut back by 6 bases and J by 5 bases. This CDR3 region has 18 residues. The CDR3 nucleotides read TGTGCCAGCAGCGGCACTGGACTAGCGGGAGGGGGGGGCGAGACCCAGTACTTC. The encoded protein is CASSGTGLAGGGGETQYF.

In this sample, this clonotype turned up a few times. This chain connects TRBV20-1 to TRBJ1-2; D is unclear. CDR3 length equals 15 residues. Looked up from germline, CDR1 is DFQATT and CDR2 is SNEGSKA (reference sequence). V was cut by 3 bases and J by 3 bases, with 17 bases left in between. For the CDR3, the DNA is TGCAGTGCTAGTAGCTGGCAGACTAGTCACTATGGCTACACCTTC. Protein product: CSASSWQTSHYGYTF.

This clonotype was seen ten or more times. The gene calls are TRBV2 and TRBJ2-3; tentatively, D is TRBD2 (6 bases). The CDR3 totals 17 residues. Trimming took off 8 bases at V and 6 bases at J, with 27 bases between the two ends. Germline V gene data show CDR1 as SNHLY and CDR2 as FYNNEI. The CDR3 here is CASRRSRSGWDRDTQYF. The CDR3 nucleotides read TGTGCCAGCCGTCGAAGTCGGAGCGGGTGGGATCGGGATACGCAGTATTTT.

This clonotype was observed many times. The chain has TRBV2 and TRBJ2-2; the match to TRBD2 covers 8 bases. The germline V gene has CDR1 SNHLY and CDR2 FYNNEI. V dropped 6 bases and J dropped 6; count of bases not matched to a gene: 12. The CDR3 loop spans 16 amino acids. The CDR3 loop is CASRTSGSIFSGELFF. In DNA, the CDR3 is TGTGCCAGCAGGACAAGCGGGAGCATATTTTCCGGGGAGCTGTTTTTT.

This clonotype was observed a handful of times. The rearrangement uses TRBV30 and TRBJ1-5, with D perhaps matching TRBD1 (5 bases). Germline V CDR1 and CDR2: GTSNPN, SVGIG (reference sequence). CDR3 size: 14 residues. V lost 1 base and J lost 3, with 10 bases in between. Written as DNA, the CDR3 is TGTGCCTGGAGTGGGGGGGGGAACAATCAGCCCCAGCATTTT. Its translation: CAWSGGGNNQPQHF.

This clonotype has ten or more counts. The chain links TRBV20-1 to TRBJ1-5; 8 bases are a match to TRBD1. The CDR3 length is 15 residues. CDR1 and CDR2 from the germline V gene are DFQATT and SNEGSKA (reference sequence). V shed 2 bases, J shed 7 bases, and the junction held 10 bases outside the gene matches. The CDR3 nucleotides read TGCAGTGCTAGAATCCAGGGGGCAATTGAACAGCCCCAGCATTTT. This gives the protein CSARIQGAIEQPQHF.

At least ten counts were recorded for this clonotype. The chain joins TRBV2 to TRBJ1-2; no definite D call. Germline values: CDR1 SNHLY, CDR2 FYNNEI. This CDR3 has 11 residues. V lost 7 bases to trimming and J lost 5 bases, with 8 bases between them. The CDR3 region is CASTVEYGYTF. The CDR3 bases are TGTGCCAGCACGGTGGAATATGGCTACACCTTC.

This clonotype was seen ten or more times. The chain is built from TRBV28 and TRBJ1-1, with D possibly TRBD1 on 5 matching bases. V was clipped by 5 bases and J by 1 base, with 17 bases between them. Per germline, CDR1 MDHEN and CDR2 SYDVKM. This CDR3 is built from 16 residues. The CDR3, as DNA: TGTGCCAGCAGTCCTAAGATAGGGGTGGGGAACACTGAAGCTTTCTTT. Protein product: CASSPKIGVGNTEAFF.

This clonotype was seen at least ten times. The chain uses TRBV12-5 and TRBJ1-1; unclear D gene. Looked up from germline, CDR1 is LGHNT and CDR2 is FRNRAP. V was cut by 1 base and J by 5 bases, with 5 bases left in between. The CDR3 has 12 amino acids. CDR3 protein: CASGLGETEAFF. In nucleotides, the CDR3 is TGTGCTAGTGGTTTGGGGGAGACTGAAGCTTTCTTT.

Notes on this clonotype: This sequence may be a read error, since a much larger clone differs from it by one base. The chain joins TRBV20-1 to TRBJ2-7; the D gene is possibly TRBD1 (6 bases). V dropped 2 bases and J dropped 6 bases, with 20 bases sitting between them. The germline gives CDR1 DFQATT, CDR2 SNEGSKA (reference sequence). This CDR3 is built from 15 residues. Here the CDR3 reads CSARSQQGPYGEQYF. The CDR3 coding sequence is TGCAGTGCTAGATCCCAACAGGGACCTTATGGCGAGCAGTACTTC.

In its sample, this clonotype was seen many times. The chain joins TRBV28 to TRBJ2-7; 7 bases are a match to TRBD2. Germline assignment: CDR1 MDHEN and CDR2 SYDVKM. The CDR3 totals 15 residues. With V trimmed by 5 bases and J by 4 bases, 11 bases remained unmatched. CDR3 DNA: TGTGCCAGCAGTCCCCCCCGTGGCGGGAGATACGAGCAGTACTTC. Encoded protein: CASSPPRGGRYEQYF. Full variable domain (rest looked up from reference TRBV28 and TRBJ2-7): DVKVTQSSRYLVKRTGEKVFLECVQDMDHENMFWYRQDPGLGLRLIYFSYDVKMKEKGDIPEGYSVSREKKERFSLILESASTNQTSMYLCASSPPRGGRYEQYFGPGTRLTVT.

The CDR3 DNA reads TGTGCCAGCGGAGGGGAATGGACGGTGCAGACTAATGAAAAACTGTTTTTT. It yields the protein CASGGEWTVQTNEKLFF. This chain connects TRBV28 to TRBJ1-4; possibly TRBD1 for D (5 bases). V lost 8 bases, J lost 2 bases, and 21 bases lay in between. This CDR3 spans 17 amino acids. Germline V gene sequence: CDR1 MDHEN, CDR2 SYDVKM.

This clonotype appeared once. A much larger clone sits a single nucleotide away, making a read error possible. The V gene is TRBV6-9, the J gene TRBJ1-3; D unresolved. This CDR3 spans 16 amino acids. Trimming stripped 3 bases from V and 2 bases from J, with 14 bases between. The germline V gene encodes CDR1 MNHGY and CDR2 SVAAGI. The CDR3 region is CASSYGPSLPGNTIYF. DNA for the CDR3: TGTGCCAGCAGTTACGGGCCGTCCCTCCCTGGAAACACCATATATTTT.

On this clonotype itself: A read error may explain this, as a much larger clone is one base away. The chain employs TRBV6-1 and TRBJ1-4; D unresolved. This CDR3 contains 11 residues. Germline V gene data show CDR1 as MNHNS and CDR2 as SASEGT. CDR3 bases: TGTGTCAGCACTACGGCTGAAAAACTGTTTTTT. This encodes CVSTTAEKLFF.

This clonotype showed up many times. This rearrangement joins TRBV2 to TRBJ1-3; TRBD1 agrees at 9 bases. This CDR3 is 14 amino acids long. Per the germline V gene, CDR1 is SNHLY and CDR2 is FYNNEI. With V trimmed by 8 bases and J by 1 base, 3 bases remained unmatched. DNA for the CDR3: TGTGCCAGCTGGGGACAGGGATCTGGAAACACCATATATTTT. This sequence encodes CASWGQGSGNTIYF.

The V gene is TRBV5-1, the J gene TRBJ2-7; TRBD1 might be the D (5 bases). The CDR3 extends over 15 amino acids. CDR1 is SGHRS and CDR2 is YFSETQ in the germline V gene. V was trimmed by 0 bases and J by 4 bases, leaving 14 bases between them. CDR3 bases: TGCGCCAGCAGCTTGGTGTCGGGCAGGGTGTACGAGCAGTACTTC. Its protein is CASSLVSGRVYEQYF.